Listed below are T cell receptor beta chains from one sample, sequenced in a study of T cell repertoires in cytomegalovirus infection. TCRdb independently ran MiXCR on the reads; one entry per CDR3 protein. The table lists approximately 200,000 distinct CDR3 sequences, 28% of them singletons. Sequencing input: PBMCs. The receptors were gathered from a human donor in good health (CMV status not recorded). Some clones in this sample may be carry-over from other donors' samples. CDR3s include the opening cysteine and the closing phenylalanine or tryptophan. A D gene is named only where the DNA matches it firmly. The size field is filled for only some rows; it gives once, few, many or a size class.

DNA	CDR3	V	D	J	size
TGTGCCAGCAGCTTAATGAACAACAATGAGCAGTTCTTC	CASSLMNNNEQFF	TRBV7-9	-	TRBJ2-1	few
TGTGCCAGCTCACCCAATCTGGGGGATGGCTACACCTTC	CASSPNLGDGYTF	TRBV19	-	TRBJ1-2	-
TGTGCCAGCAGCCTGACAGGGCCAGAGACCCAGTACTTC	CASSLTGPETQYF	TRBV5-6	TRBD1	TRBJ2-5	many
TGTGCCAGTACCTGGGACATCGACAATGAGCAGTTCTTC	CASTWDIDNEQFF	TRBV19	-	TRBJ2-1	many
TGTGCCAGCAGCTTAGCAGCCGCTGATTACAATGAGCAGTTCTTC	CASSLAAADYNEQFF	TRBV7-2	-	TRBJ2-1	many
TGCAGTGCTAGGGGGGCCGACGGTGGGGAGACCCAGTACTTC	CSARGADGGETQYF	TRBV20-1	-	TRBJ2-5	once
TGCGCCAGCAGCGTCGAGAGGGTACGCACCGGGGAGCTGTTTTTT	CASSVERVRTGELFF	TRBV5-1	-	TRBJ2-2	-
TGTGCCAGCACGGACGGAGATACGCAGTATTTT	CASTDGDTQYF	TRBV7-9	-	TRBJ2-3	-
TGCAGTGCTAGGCTCCCCGGAGCTAACTATGGCTACACCTTC	CSARLPGANYGYTF	TRBV20-1	-	TRBJ1-2	-
TGTGCCACCAGCAGAGATGGACCGGGGACAGGACCCGAAGCTTTCTTT	CATSRDGPGTGPEAFF	TRBV15	TRBD1	TRBJ1-1	-
TGTGCCAGCAGCTCCCCTCGAGGCACTAATGAAAAACTGTTTTTT	CASSSPRGTNEKLFF	TRBV7-2	-	TRBJ1-4	many
TGTGCCTGGACGAACGGAAAGGGGGGCAACTACGAGCAGTACTTC	CAWTNGKGGNYEQYF	TRBV30	-	TRBJ2-7	few
TGCAGTGCTCCCGTAGCGGGGGTAAGCACAGATACGCAGTATTTT	CSAPVAGVSTDTQYF	TRBV20-1	TRBD2	TRBJ2-3	-
TGTGCCAGCAGTCTCGGGACAGGGGTGTGGACTGAAGCTTTCTTT	CASSLGTGVWTEAFF	TRBV12-3/TRBV12-4	TRBD1	TRBJ1-1	-
TGTGCCAGCAGCTCCCTACCCCAGCCCGGACCCTACGAGCAGTACTTC	CASSSLPQPGPYEQYF	TRBV7-6	-	TRBJ2-7	few
TGTGCCAGCAGTGAAAGATGGCGGAACACCGGGGAGCTGTTTTTT	CASSERWRNTGELFF	TRBV2	-	TRBJ2-2	-
TGTGCCAGCAGCCGCGACAGGGAGGCTTTCTTT	CASSRDREAFF	TRBV6-5	TRBD1	TRBJ1-1	-
TGCAGTGCTCCCAAGACAGGACCTAGCCTGAGCTCCTACGAGCAGTACTTC	CSAPKTGPSLSSYEQYF	TRBV20-1	-	TRBJ2-7	few
TGTGCCAGTAGTAAGGGGACTACAGGGGGCACTGAAGCTTTCTTT	CASSKGTTGGTEAFF	TRBV19	TRBD1	TRBJ1-1	-
TGTGCCAGCAGCCCCACGGGACAGACAAATGAAAAACTGTTTTTT	CASSPTGQTNEKLFF	TRBV6-1	TRBD1	TRBJ1-4	-
TGTGCCAGCAGCCTGCGGGGAGCTAACTATGGCTACACCTTC	CASSLRGANYGYTF	TRBV7-2	-	TRBJ1-2	many
TGTGCCAGCAGCTCTGAGAGGCGGGGGGCCTACAATGAGCAGTTCTTC	CASSSERRGAYNEQFF	TRBV5-4	TRBD2	TRBJ2-1	-
TGCAGTGCTAGAGATCCCCCGACAGGGAACACTGAAGCTTTCTTT	CSARDPPTGNTEAFF	TRBV20-1	-	TRBJ1-1	-
TGTGCCAGCAGACTTCGCGGGACAGGGGGCACTGAAGCTTTCTTT	CASRLRGTGGTEAFF	TRBV6-2/TRBV6-3	TRBD1	TRBJ1-1	few
TGCGCCAGCAGCTTGGCGGGCGAGTATGGCTACACCTTC	CASSLAGEYGYTF	TRBV5-1	-	TRBJ1-2	few
TGTGCTAGTGCCTGGGAGAACACTGAAGCTTTCTTT	CASAWENTEAFF	TRBV12-5	-	TRBJ1-1	few
TGTGCCAGCAGCCAAGATACTAGCGGGGGGGAGCAGTTCTTC	CASSQDTSGGEQFF	TRBV3-1	TRBD2	TRBJ2-1	-
TGTGCCAGCAGCTTATCGGGACAAGAGACCCAGTACTTC	CASSLSGQETQYF	TRBV7-3	-	TRBJ2-5	few
TGTGCCAGCAGGGGGGACTCCTACAATGAGCAGTTCTTC	CASRGDSYNEQFF	TRBV2	-	TRBJ2-1	-
TGTGCCAGCAACCCAGTCCGGGTGGGTGGCTACACCTTC	CASNPVRVGGYTF	TRBV7-2	-	TRBJ1-2	-
TGCAGCGTTGAAGGGGGACAGGGGGCGGAGGATGGCTACACCTTC	CSVEGGQGAEDGYTF	TRBV29-1	TRBD1	TRBJ1-2	-
TGTGCCAGCAGCTTAGCCGGCAGGGCCACTGAAGCTTTCTTT	CASSLAGRATEAFF	TRBV7-8	-	TRBJ1-1	few
TGTGCCAGCAGCGCTTTACCCTGGGGACAGGGAACTAATGAAAAACTGTTTTTT	CASSALPWGQGTNEKLFF	TRBV9	TRBD1	TRBJ1-4	few
TGCGCGTCCCGGCGGGGAAGCAATCAGCCCCAGCATTTT	CASRRGSNQPQHF	TRBV12-3/TRBV12-4	-	TRBJ1-5	few
TGTGCCAGCAGCTTGGTAGGACATCGCACCGGGGAGCTGTTTTTT	CASSLVGHRTGELFF	TRBV5-6	-	TRBJ2-2	-
TGTGCCAGCAATTTCAGGGGAGGGAACACTGAAGCTTTCTTT	CASNFRGGNTEAFF	TRBV28	-	TRBJ1-1	-
TGTGCCAGCAGCACGGGGTCAAAAGGCCCCCCACCCCTCCACTTT	CASSTGSKGPPPLHF	TRBV7-2	-	TRBJ1-6	-
TGTGCCAGCAGCTTAGGGACAGGGACTTGGTACGAGCAGTACTTC	CASSLGTGTWYEQYF	TRBV7-2	TRBD1	TRBJ2-7	-
TGTGCCAGCAGTTTAGAACGGAGTCAGCCCCAGCATTTT	CASSLERSQPQHF	TRBV12-3/TRBV12-4	-	TRBJ1-5	few
TGTGCCAGCAGCTTAGTAGGCCGGGGGGGCAACACTGAAGCTTTCTTT	CASSLVGRGGNTEAFF	TRBV7-2	-	TRBJ1-1	few
TGTGCCAGTAGCCAGGACTCACGGGACTATGGCGACACCTTC	CASSQDSRDYGDTF	TRBV19	-	TRBJ1-2	once
TGTGCCAGCAGGTTCGCGGGTGGGGCAGATACGCAGTATTTT	CASRFAGGADTQYF	TRBV6-1	-	TRBJ2-3	-
TGCGCCAGCAGCCTTATTATGAACACTGAAGCTTTCTTT	CASSLIMNTEAFF	TRBV4-3	-	TRBJ1-1	many
TGCAGTGCTAAACCTGGAGGACAGGGAATGGGCGAGCAGTACTTC	CSAKPGGQGMGEQYF	TRBV20-1	TRBD1	TRBJ2-7	-
TGTGCCAGCAGCCCCGGGGTTAGCACAGATACGCAGTATTTT	CASSPGVSTDTQYF	TRBV7-2	-	TRBJ2-3	many
TGCAGTGCTCGCCGGGACAGGGGTTTTGAGACCCAGTACTTC	CSARRDRGFETQYF	TRBV20-1	TRBD1	TRBJ2-5	few
TGTGCCAGCAGTCCCCGCAGGGGGAGCACTGACGAGCAGTACTTC	CASSPRRGSTDEQYF	TRBV6-2/TRBV6-3	TRBD1	TRBJ2-7	-
TGTGCCAGCAGTCCCCCGATATTAACCCTCCACTTT	CASSPPILTLHF	TRBV12-3/TRBV12-4	-	TRBJ1-6	-